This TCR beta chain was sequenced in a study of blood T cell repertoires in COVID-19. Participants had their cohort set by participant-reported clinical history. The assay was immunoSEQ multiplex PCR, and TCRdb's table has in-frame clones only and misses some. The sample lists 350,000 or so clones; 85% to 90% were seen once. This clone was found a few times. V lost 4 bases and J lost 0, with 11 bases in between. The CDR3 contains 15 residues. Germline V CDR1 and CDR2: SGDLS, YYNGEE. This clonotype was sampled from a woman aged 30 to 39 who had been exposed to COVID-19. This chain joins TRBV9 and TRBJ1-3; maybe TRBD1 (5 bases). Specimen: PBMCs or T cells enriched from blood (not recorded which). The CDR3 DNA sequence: TGTGCCAGCAGCCCCCGGGACTTCTCTGGAAACACCATATATTTT. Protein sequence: CASSPRDFSGNTIYF.